The source of this T cell receptor beta chain is a study of Ad26.COV2.S vaccination and SARS-CoV-2 variants. Repertoires were generated with immunoSEQ multiplex PCR, while TCRdb's copy carries only in-frame clones and drops some. The sample shows about half a million clones, 80% to 90% of them seen only once. The treatment was: some 19 received Ad26.COV2.S at low or high dose, single or two shots; about 5 received placebo; per-sample allocation not given. Sample collection was performed on day 63 after the first vaccine or placebo injection. CDR1 is SGDLS and CDR2 is YYNGEE in the germline V gene. V was trimmed by 4 bases and J by 0 bases, leaving 11 bases between them. This CDR3 is 15 amino acids long.

The TCR was taken from a person aged 18-60 years who received the Ad26.COV2.S COVID-19 vaccine or a placebo. The specimen comprised peripheral blood, sampled in a trial of Ad26.COV2.S vaccine versus placebo. This chain links TRBV9 with TRBJ2-4; D may be TRBD1 or TRBD2 (5 bases each). CDR3 loop: CASSPGRLAKNIQYF. The DNA for the CDR3 is TGTGCCAGCAGCCCAGGGAGACTAGCCAAAAACATTCAGTACTTC.